The TCR beta chain under discussion was sequenced for a study of OX40 agonist ivuxolimab in advanced cancers. In the study overall: Patients received the agonistic anti-OX40 (CD134) antibody ivuxolimab. Across the patients, intravenous ivuxolimab was delivered every 2 weeks at 0.01 to 10 mg/kg.

V was clipped by 3 bases and J by 9 bases, with 9 bases between them. The length of the CDR3 is 12 residues. The germline V gene has CDR1 MNHEY and CDR2 SMNVEV (reference sequence). With regard to this clone: Its antigen is not known.

Study results and caveats: Both blood CD4+ and CD8+ T cells showed clonal growth by week 6 at 0.1 to 3.0 mg/kg.

Clones were sequenced by immunoSEQ multiplex PCR, and TCRdb holds only the in-frame ones, with some missing. The sample shows about 85,000 clones, 80% to 90% of them seen only once. The chain carries TRBV27 and TRBJ1-5; D possibly corresponds to TRBD1 (5 bases). Sequencing was performed on CD4+ or CD8+ T cells sorted from blood, taken in a trial of the OX40 agonist ivuxolimab. The receptor was derived from an adult with an advanced solid tumor such as melanoma, head and neck, liver or kidney cancer. The CDR3 coding sequence is TGTGCCAGCAGTTTGGGACCCGGGCCCCAGCATTTT. Its translation is CASSLGPGPQHF.